These 32 T cell receptor beta chains were sequenced from one sample in a study of shared clonotypes between healthy human individuals. Some clones are missing from TCRdb's copy, which holds only in-frame ones; the method was immunoSEQ multiplex PCR. The table records 1,500,000 or so clones, around 97% of them present only once. The sample was naive CD4+ T cells sorted from blood. Regarding subset: CD45RA+ positively selected. The receptor source for this set is a man between 25 and 39 years old in good health.

The rearrangement uses TRBV7-2 and TRBJ2-1; TRBD2 agrees at 8 bases. CDR3 length: 16 amino acids. Germline V gives CDR1 SGHTA, CDR2 FQGNSA. V was clipped by 3 bases and J by 2 bases; unmatched bases: 6. This chain's CDR3 is CASSLLGLGAYNEQFF. In DNA, the CDR3 is TGTGCCAGCAGCTTGTTGGGACTAGGTGCCTACAATGAGCAGTTCTTC. Variable domain in full (rest from reference TRBV7-2 and TRBJ2-1): GAGVSQSPSNKVTEKGKDVELRCDPISGHTALYWYRQSLGQGLEFLIYFQGNSAPDKSGLPSDRFSAERTGGSVSTLTIQRTQQEDSAVYLCASSLLGLGAYNEQFFGPGTRLTVL.

This chain links TRBV28 with TRBJ2-1, with 14 bases aligning to TRBD2. The CDR3 contains 19 residues. V was clipped by 6 bases and J by 3 bases; unmatched bases: 13. Per the germline V gene, CDR1 is MDHEN and CDR2 is SYDVKM. The DNA of the CDR3 is TGTGCCAGCAGCCATGCCGGGACTAGCGGGAGTTCGGTCTACAATGAGCAGTTCTTC. This codes for CASSHAGTSGSSVYNEQFF.

This sequence joins TRBV7-2 and TRBJ2-7; 13 bases align to TRBD2. Germline values: CDR1 SGHTA, CDR2 FQGNSA. This CDR3 is built from 15 residues. With V trimmed by 5 bases and J by 3 bases, 4 bases remained unmatched. The CDR3 loop reads CASSRGTSGIYEQYF. CDR3 coding DNA: TGTGCCAGCAGCCGAGGGACTAGCGGGATCTACGAGCAGTACTTC.

This rearrangement joins TRBV2 to TRBJ1-4; D call uncertain. In germline, CDR1 is SNHLY, CDR2 FYNNEI. V was pared by 6 bases and J by 11 bases, with 13 bases between. There are 12 residues in the CDR3. Written as DNA, the CDR3 is TGTGCCAGCAGAAAGGACCGGGAGAAACTGTTTTTT. This encodes CASRKDREKLFF.

The gene calls are TRBV29-1 and TRBJ1-1; D remains ambiguous. CDR1 and CDR2 (germline): SQVTM, ANQGSEA. V lost 1 base, J lost 3 bases, and 12 bases lay in between. This CDR3 has 14 residues. CDR3 DNA: TGCAGCGTTGAAGGTACCAGTGGGGACACTGAAGCTTTCTTT. Translating it yields CSVEGTSGDTEAFF.

The chain combines TRBV5-8 with TRBJ1-5, with 11 bases matching TRBD1. With 3 bases clipped from V and 6 bases from J, the junction kept 5 bases outside the gene matches. CDR1 and CDR2 (germline): SGHTS, YDEGEE. The CDR3 has 15 residues. CDR3 nucleotides: TGTGCCAGCAGCTCGGGGGGGACAGGGGGTCAGCCCCAGCATTTT. Its protein product is CASSSGGTGGQPQHF.

CDR3 coding DNA: TGTGCCAGCTCTTCCCAGTCCACAAGGGGGACAGGGAAATATGAGCAGTACTTC. This gives the protein CASSSQSTRGTGKYEQYF. The rearrangement links TRBV18 to TRBJ2-7; 9 bases match TRBD1. Per the germline V gene, CDR1 is KGHSH and CDR2 is LQKENI. V shed 6 bases, J shed 7 bases, and the junction held 22 bases outside the gene matches. The CDR3 has 18 amino acids.

This clone showed up just once. The chain uses TRBV7-8 and TRBJ2-1, with 7 bases lining up with TRBD1. CDR1 SGHVS and CDR2 FQNEAQ come from the germline V gene. The ends lost 2 bases at V and 9 bases at J; junction bases unmatched: 10. This CDR3 region has 15 residues. In DNA, the CDR3 is TGTGCCAGCAGCTTACGTCGGACAGGCACGGGTGAGCAGTTCTTC. Translation gives CASSLRRTGTGEQFF.

Here the CDR3 DNA reads TGTGCCAGCAGCCAAGGAACTAGCAATTACGAGCAGTACTTC. As protein: CASSQGTSNYEQYF. The V and J genes are TRBV14 and TRBJ2-7; D is perhaps TRBD2 (6 bases). Trimming stripped 1 base from V and 4 bases from J, with 11 bases between. The germline CDR1 and CDR2 sequences are SGHDN and FVKESK. The CDR3 is made up of 14 amino acids. Based on the CDR3 plus reference TRBV14 and TRBJ2-7, the full variable domain is EAGVTQFPSHSVIEKGQTVTLRCDPISGHDNLYWYRRVMGKEIKFLLHFVKESKQDESGMPNNRFLAERTGGTYSTLKVQPAELEDSGVYFCASSQGTSNYEQYFGPGTRLTVT.

This chain links TRBV5-8 with TRBJ1-5; TRBD1 matches 10 bases. V shed 4 bases, J shed 9 bases, and the junction held 4 bases outside the gene matches. CDR1 is SGHTS, CDR2 YDEGEE, per germline. This CDR3 has 13 residues. CDR3 region: CASSADRGGPQHF. The CDR3 DNA follows: TGTGCCAGCAGCGCGGACAGGGGGGGGCCCCAGCATTTT.

This chain joins TRBV10-3 and TRBJ1-3; TRBD1 might be the D (5 bases). From germline, CDR1 is ENHRY and CDR2 SYGVKD. This CDR3 has 15 amino acids. V lost 3 bases and J lost 1, with 10 bases in between. The CDR3 loop is CAISEFGASGNTIYF. Here the CDR3 DNA reads TGTGCCATCAGTGAATTCGGGGCGTCTGGAAACACCATATATTTT.

The chain links TRBV2 to TRBJ2-5; unclear D gene. V lost 5 bases and J lost 1, with 11 bases in between. The CDR3 totals 14 residues. Germline V lookup: CDR1 SNHLY, CDR2 FYNNEI. CDR3 coding DNA: TGTGCCAGCAGTTTCAATAGACCCCAAGAGACCCAGTACTTC. Amino acids: CASSFNRPQETQYF.

The V call is TRBV14, the J call TRBJ2-7; 8 bases match TRBD2. The germline V gene encodes CDR1 SGHDN and CDR2 FVKESK. The CDR3 length is 17 residues. The ends lost 1 base at V and 1 base at J; junction bases unmatched: 9. CDR3 amino acids: CASSQVGWAGGSYEQYF. CDR3 sequence (DNA): TGTGCCAGCAGCCAAGTAGGATGGGCGGGGGGTTCCTACGAGCAGTACTTC.

This chain links TRBV5-4 with TRBJ2-4; TRBD2 aligns across 7 bases. Losses at the gene ends were 0 bases for V and 8 bases for J; bases not matched to a gene: 5. The CDR3 is 14 residues long. CDR1 SGHNT and CDR2 YYREEE come from the germline V gene (reference sequence). CDR3: CASSLGGSSYIQYF. In DNA, the CDR3 is TGTGCCAGCAGCTTGGGCGGGAGTAGTTACATTCAGTACTTC.

The CDR3 loop is CASSLGTSGIRETQYF. DNA for the CDR3: TGTGCCAGCAGCTTAGGAACTAGCGGGATTAGGGAGACCCAGTACTTC. The rearrangement uses TRBV11-2 and TRBJ2-5; 10 bases are a match to TRBD2. Germline V gene data show CDR1 as SGHAT and CDR2 as FQNNGV. The CDR3 consists of 16 residues. Trimming at V came to 1 base and at J to 5 bases, leaving 7 bases not matched to a gene.

The chain combines TRBV7-2 with TRBJ2-1, with D perhaps being TRBD1 or TRBD2 (5 bases each). Per the germline V gene, CDR1 is SGHTA and CDR2 is FQGNSA. The CDR3 has 14 amino acids. The V end lost 2 bases, the J end lost 7 bases, and 12 bases lay between the germline ends. The CDR3 spells CASSLNVWGNEQFF. Here the CDR3 DNA reads TGTGCCAGCAGCTTAAATGTTTGGGGGAATGAGCAGTTCTTC.

V is TRBV7-9 and J is TRBJ2-2, with 9 positions matching TRBD1. V was pared by 4 bases and J by 0 bases, with 3 bases of the junction left unmatched. Germline CDR1 SEHNR, CDR2 FQNEAQ (reference sequence). The CDR3 extends over 16 amino acids. CDR3 region: CASSSGQGTNTGELFF. The CDR3 DNA is TGTGCCAGCAGCTCGGGACAGGGAACGAACACCGGGGAGCTGTTTTTT.

A word on this clone: One end of the junction is discordant with germline, which a read error may explain. The V call is TRBV7-9, the J call TRBJ2-1; D is ambiguous. The CDR3 is made up of 11 amino acids. Germline V gives CDR1 SEHNR, CDR2 FQNEAQ (reference sequence). CDR3 DNA sequence: TGTGCCAGCAGCCCTGGACCCGCAACGATCTTC. Translation gives CASSPGPATIF.

With respect to this clone: This same CDR3 is encoded by further DNA sequences in the sample. This chain connects TRBV12-5 to TRBJ2-1; D remains unclear. Germline assignment: CDR1 LGHNT and CDR2 FRNRAP. CDR3 length: 11 amino acids. V was clipped by 1 base and J by 5 bases, with 0 bases between them. The CDR3 region has the DNA TGTGCTAGTGGTTTGGACAATGAGCAGTTCTTC. Translated, it gives CASGLDNEQFF.

The genes are TRBV4-3 and TRBJ2-7; D perhaps matches TRBD2 (6 bases). The CDR3 is 16 residues long. Trimming took off 2 bases at V and 3 bases at J, with 17 bases between the two ends. Looked up from germline, CDR1 is LGHNA and CDR2 is YSLEER. In DNA form, the CDR3 reads TGCGCCAGCAGCCAAAAGTATCCGGGGGAGAGCTACGAGCAGTACTTC. This encodes CASSQKYPGESYEQYF.

This rearrangement joins TRBV10-1 to TRBJ2-7, with no clear D. The CDR3 has 11 amino acids. Germline-derived CDR1 and CDR2 are WNHNN and SYGVQD (reference sequence). Trimming took off 3 bases at V and 3 bases at J, with 3 bases between the two ends. CDR3 sequence (DNA): TGCGCCAGCAGTGACAACTACGAGCAGTACTTC. Its protein product is CASSDNYEQYF.

This chain uses TRBV14 with TRBJ1-6; D is ambiguous. Germline CDR1 reads SGHDN; CDR2 reads FVKESK. The CDR3 covers 13 residues. V was cut by 4 bases and J by 11 bases, with 12 bases left in between. The CDR3 loop reads CASSRTPGTPLHF. CDR3 sequence (DNA): TGTGCCAGCAGCCGAACGCCCGGGACACCCCTCCACTTT.

The rearrangement uses TRBV5-6 and TRBJ2-7; D might be TRBD1 or TRBD2, each matching 5 bases. The CDR3 contains 15 residues. V was cut by 4 bases and J by 0 bases, with 14 bases left in between. Germline values: CDR1 SGHDT, CDR2 YYEEEE. The CDR3 nucleotides read TGTGCCAGCAGCAGGGACCCGCAGAGCTCCTACGAGCAGTACTTC. It yields the protein CASSRDPQSSYEQYF.

V and J are TRBV15 and TRBJ1-2, with a possible D match to TRBD1 (6 bases). The CDR3 extends over 14 amino acids. Germline assignment: CDR1 LNHNV and CDR2 YYDKDF (reference sequence). The V gene lost 4 bases and the J gene lost 4 bases, with 13 bases spanning the gap. In DNA, the CDR3 is TGTGCCACCAGCATCCCAGGGGTTGGCTATGGCTACACCTTC. Translating it yields CATSIPGVGYGYTF.

The chain employs TRBV5-1 and TRBJ2-6; tentatively, D is TRBD2 (5 bases). The V gene's germline CDR1 is SGHRS and CDR2 YFSETQ. Trimming shortened V by 7 bases and J by 6 bases, and 14 bases separated the two germline ends. This CDR3 region has 14 residues. The CDR3 nucleotides are TGCGCCAGCGCCCGGTTGGAGGAGGCCAACGTCCTGACTTTC. Its translation is CASARLEEANVLTF. The full variable domain, in which reference TRBV5-1 and TRBJ2-6 provide the parts outside the CDR3, is KAGVTQTPRYLIKTRGQQVTLSCSPISGHRSVSWYQQTPGQGLQFLFEYFSETQRNKGNFPGRFSGRQFSNSRSEMNVSTLELGDSALYLCASARLEEANVLTFGAGSRLTVL.

The CDR3 here is CASRTGTGGNGYTF. Here the CDR3 DNA reads TGCGCCAGCAGGACCGGGACAGGGGGCAATGGCTACACCTTC. The V gene is TRBV5-1, the J gene TRBJ1-2, with 12 bases identical to TRBD1. The CDR3 runs 14 residues. The germline CDR1 and CDR2 sequences are SGHRS and YFSETQ. V was pared by 5 bases and J by 6 bases, with 5 bases of the junction left unmatched.

This clone was seen just once. The chain recombines TRBV5-1 with TRBJ2-7; TRBD2 matches 8 bases. With 0 bases clipped from V and 1 base from J, the junction kept 6 bases outside the gene matches. This CDR3 region has 16 residues. Germline-derived CDR1 and CDR2 are SGHRS and YFSETQ. The CDR3 reads CASSLGGGTLSYEQYF. CDR3 DNA sequence: TGCGCCAGCAGCTTGGGCGGGGGGACACTTTCCTACGAGCAGTACTTC.

This chain connects TRBV5-1 to TRBJ1-1; D is undetermined. Germline CDR1 SGHRS, CDR2 YFSETQ. The V end was cut by 1 base, the J end by 1 base, with 5 bases between. This CDR3 has 13 amino acids. The chain's CDR3 is CASSLSWNTEAFF. Here the CDR3 DNA reads TGCGCCAGCAGCTTGTCCTGGAACACTGAAGCTTTCTTT.

This clone was picked up one time. This chain links TRBV5-1 with TRBJ2-1; tentatively, D is TRBD2 (7 bases). Trimming stripped 0 bases from V and 7 bases from J, with 17 bases between. This CDR3 is 16 amino acids long. CDR1 and CDR2 (germline): SGHRS, YFSETQ. CDR3 sequence reads: CASSLASRGARNEQFF. The DNA of the CDR3 is TGCGCCAGCAGCTTGGCCAGTCGGGGGGCGCGGAATGAGCAGTTCTTC.

The gene calls are TRBV28 and TRBJ2-1, with TRBD2 as a possible D gene (6 bases). CDR3 size: 16 residues. Germline CDR1 MDHEN, CDR2 SYDVKM. Trimming took 8 bases from V and 1 from J, leaving 18 bases between them. This CDR3 reads CASSNRGAFSYNEQFF. The CDR3 region has the DNA TGTGCCAGCTCAAATCGCGGGGCCTTTTCCTACAATGAGCAGTTCTTC.

The V and J genes are TRBV5-4 and TRBJ2-1, with 10 bases matching TRBD1. The V gene end was trimmed by 0 bases and the J gene end by 1 base; junction bases not matched to a gene: 1. The germline CDR1 and CDR2 sequences are SGHNT and YYREEE (reference sequence). The CDR3 spans 16 residues. The DNA of the CDR3 is TGTGCCAGCAGCTTGGGGGACAGGGGATCCTACAATGAGCAGTTCTTC. Translated: CASSLGDRGSYNEQFF.

The rearrangement joins TRBV5-4 to TRBJ2-7, with D possibly matching TRBD2 (6 bases). Germline V CDR1 and CDR2: SGHNT, YYREEE (reference sequence). Trimming took off 1 base at V and 5 bases at J, with 13 bases between the two ends. The CDR3 consists of 14 residues. Here the CDR3 DNA reads TGTGCCAGCAGCTTGACTAGCAGAGTCGACGAGCAGTACTTC. Translation: CASSLTSRVDEQYF.